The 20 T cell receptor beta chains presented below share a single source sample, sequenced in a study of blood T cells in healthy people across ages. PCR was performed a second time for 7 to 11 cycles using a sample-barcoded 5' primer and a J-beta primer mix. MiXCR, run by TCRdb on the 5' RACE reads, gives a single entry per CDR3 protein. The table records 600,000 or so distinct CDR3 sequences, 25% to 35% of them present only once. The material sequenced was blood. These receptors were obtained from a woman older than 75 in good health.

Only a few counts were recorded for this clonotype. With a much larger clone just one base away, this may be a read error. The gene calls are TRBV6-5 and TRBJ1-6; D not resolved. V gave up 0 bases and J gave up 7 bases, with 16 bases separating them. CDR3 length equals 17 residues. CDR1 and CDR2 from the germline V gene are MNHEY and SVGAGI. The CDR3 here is CASSYSGRLTVNSPLHF. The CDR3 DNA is TGTGCCAGCAGTTACTCAGGGAGGCTAACGGTAAATTCACCCCTCCACTTT.

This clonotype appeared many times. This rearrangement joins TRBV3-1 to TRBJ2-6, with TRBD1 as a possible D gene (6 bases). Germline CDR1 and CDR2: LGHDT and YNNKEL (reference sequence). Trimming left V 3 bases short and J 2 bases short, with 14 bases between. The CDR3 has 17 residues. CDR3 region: CASSHQTGFPGANVLTF. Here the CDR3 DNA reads TGTGCCAGCAGCCATCAAACAGGGTTTCCTGGGGCCAACGTCCTGACTTTC.

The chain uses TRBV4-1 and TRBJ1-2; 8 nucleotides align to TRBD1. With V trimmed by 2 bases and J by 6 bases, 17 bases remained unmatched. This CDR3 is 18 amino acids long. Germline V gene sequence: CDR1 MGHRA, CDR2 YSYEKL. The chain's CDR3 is CASSQKPFGQGDCHGYTF. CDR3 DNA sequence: TGCGCCAGCAGCCAAAAGCCCTTTGGACAGGGAGATTGTCATGGCTACACCTTC.

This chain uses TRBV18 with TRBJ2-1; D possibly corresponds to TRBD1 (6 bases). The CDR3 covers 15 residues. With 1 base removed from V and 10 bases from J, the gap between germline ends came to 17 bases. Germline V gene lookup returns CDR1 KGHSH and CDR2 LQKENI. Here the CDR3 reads CASSPLTGTSGEQFF. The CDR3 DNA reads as TGTGCCAGCTCACCACTAACAGGGACCTCTGGCGAGCAGTTCTTC.

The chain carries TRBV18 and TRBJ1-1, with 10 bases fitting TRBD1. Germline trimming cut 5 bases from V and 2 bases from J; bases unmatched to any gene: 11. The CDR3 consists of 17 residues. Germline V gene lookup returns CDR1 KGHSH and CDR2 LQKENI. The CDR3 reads CASSARTGGIGNTEAFF. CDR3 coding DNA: TGTGCCAGCTCAGCCCGGACAGGGGGGATAGGAAACACTGAAGCTTTCTTT. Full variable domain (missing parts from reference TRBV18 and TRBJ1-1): NAGVMQNPRHLVRRRGQEARLRCSPMKGHSHVYWYRQLPEEGLKFMVYLQKENIIDESGMPKERFSAEFPKEGPSILRIQQVVRGDSAAYFCASSARTGGIGNTEAFFGQGTRLTVV.

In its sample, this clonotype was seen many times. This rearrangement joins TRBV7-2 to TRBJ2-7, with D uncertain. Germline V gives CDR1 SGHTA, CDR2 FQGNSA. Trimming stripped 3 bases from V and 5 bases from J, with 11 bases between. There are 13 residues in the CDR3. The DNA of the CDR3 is TGTGCCAGCAGCTTCCACGTAGCAAACGAGCAGTACTTC. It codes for CASSFHVANEQYF. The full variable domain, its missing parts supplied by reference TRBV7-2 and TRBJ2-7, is GAGVSQSPSNKVTEKGKDVELRCDPISGHTALYWYRQSLGQGLEFLIYFQGNSAPDKSGLPSDRFSAERTGGSVSTLTIQRTQQEDSAVYLCASSFHVANEQYFGPGTRLTVT.

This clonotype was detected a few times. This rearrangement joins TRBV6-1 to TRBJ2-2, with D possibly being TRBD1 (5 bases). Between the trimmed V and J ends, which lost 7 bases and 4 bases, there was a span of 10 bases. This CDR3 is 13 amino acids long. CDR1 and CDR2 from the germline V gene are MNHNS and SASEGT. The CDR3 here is CASTAGRTGELFF. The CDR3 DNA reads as TGTGCCAGCACAGCAGGGCGCACCGGGGAGCTGTTTTTT.

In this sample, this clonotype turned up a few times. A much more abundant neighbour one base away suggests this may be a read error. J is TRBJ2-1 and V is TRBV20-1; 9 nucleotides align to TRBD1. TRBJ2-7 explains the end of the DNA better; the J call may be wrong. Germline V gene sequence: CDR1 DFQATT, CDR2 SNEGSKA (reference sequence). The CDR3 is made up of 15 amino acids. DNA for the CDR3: TGCAGTGCTCCCACAGGGGGCATCTCCTACAATGAGCAGTACTTC. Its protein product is CSAPTGGISYNEQYF.

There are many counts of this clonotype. The CDR3 is CASSQGGGALRDTQYF. DNA for the CDR3: TGCGCCAGCAGCCAAGGTGGGGGGGCTCTCCGGGATACGCAGTATTTT. V and J are TRBV4-3 and TRBJ2-3, with D tentatively TRBD2 (7 bases). The germline V and J ends were trimmed by 1 base and 6 bases, with 17 bases remaining between them. Germline V gene data show CDR1 as LGHNA and CDR2 as YSLEER. The CDR3 is 16 residues long.

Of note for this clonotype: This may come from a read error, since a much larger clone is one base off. The CDR3 region has the DNA TGTGCCAGCAGGTTTAAACAGAGGGGCGAAAAACTGTTTTTT. This gives the protein CASRFKQRGEKLFF. V is TRBV27 and J is TRBJ1-4; maybe TRBD1 (5 bases). Trimming cost V 6 bases and J 8 bases, with 16 bases left between them. Germline V CDR1 and CDR2: MNHEY, SMNVEV (reference sequence). The CDR3 runs to 14 residues.

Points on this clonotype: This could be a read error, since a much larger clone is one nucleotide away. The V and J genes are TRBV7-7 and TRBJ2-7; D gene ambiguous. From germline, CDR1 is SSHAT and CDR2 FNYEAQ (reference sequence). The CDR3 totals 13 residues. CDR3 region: CASSQIGYNEQYF. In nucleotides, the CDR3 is TGTGCTAGCAGCCAGATCGGTTACAATGAGCAGTACTTC.

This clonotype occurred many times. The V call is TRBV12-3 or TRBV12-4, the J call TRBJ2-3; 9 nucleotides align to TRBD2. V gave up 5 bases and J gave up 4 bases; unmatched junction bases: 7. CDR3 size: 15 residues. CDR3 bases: TGTGCCAGCAGTCAGACTAGCGGTTATGCAGATACGCAGTATTTT. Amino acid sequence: CASSQTSGYADTQYF.

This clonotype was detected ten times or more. DNA for the CDR3: TGTGCCAGCAGCACCTTGGGGACAGCCTACGAGCAGTACTTC. This codes for CASSTLGTAYEQYF. The chain links TRBV5-6 to TRBJ2-7, with 7 nucleotides matching TRBD1. Trimming removed 4 bases from V and 2 bases from J; junction bases left unmatched: 6. This CDR3 is built from 14 residues. Germline V CDR1 and CDR2: SGHDT, YYEEEE.

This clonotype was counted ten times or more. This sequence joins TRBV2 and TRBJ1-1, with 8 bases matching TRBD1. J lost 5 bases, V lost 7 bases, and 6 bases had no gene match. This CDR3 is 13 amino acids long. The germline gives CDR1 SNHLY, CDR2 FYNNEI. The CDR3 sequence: CASNVDRGTEAFF. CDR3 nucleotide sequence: TGTGCCAGCAATGTCGACAGGGGAACTGAAGCTTTCTTT.

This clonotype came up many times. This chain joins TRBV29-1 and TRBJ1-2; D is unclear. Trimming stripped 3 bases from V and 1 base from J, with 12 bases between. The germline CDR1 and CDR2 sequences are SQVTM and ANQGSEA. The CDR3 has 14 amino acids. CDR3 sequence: CSVEKGRDNYGYTF. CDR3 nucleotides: TGCAGCGTTGAGAAGGGTAGAGATAACTATGGCTACACCTTC. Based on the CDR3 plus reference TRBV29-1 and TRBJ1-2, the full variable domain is SAVISQKPSRDICQRGTSLTIQCQVDSQVTMMFWYRQQPGQSLTLIATANQGSEATYESGFVIDKFPISRPNLTFSTLTVSNMSPEDSSIYLCSVEKGRDNYGYTFGSGTRLTVV.

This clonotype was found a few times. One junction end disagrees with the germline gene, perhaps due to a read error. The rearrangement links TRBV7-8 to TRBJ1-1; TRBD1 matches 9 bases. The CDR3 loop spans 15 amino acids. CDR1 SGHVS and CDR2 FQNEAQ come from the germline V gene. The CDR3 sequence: CASSSGQGTNTETFF. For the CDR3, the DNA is TGTGCCAGCAGTTCCGGACAGGGGACAAACACTGAAACTTTCTTT.

DNA of the CDR3: TGCAGTGCTAGTATCGGGACAGCCGACTTCTACGAGCAGTACTTC. Translating it yields CSASIGTADFYEQYF. The chain has TRBV20-1 and TRBJ2-7; 7 nucleotides agree with TRBD1. Germline V CDR1 and CDR2: DFQATT, SNEGSKA (reference sequence). V gave up 3 bases and J gave up 3 bases; unmatched junction bases: 11. This CDR3 contains 15 residues.

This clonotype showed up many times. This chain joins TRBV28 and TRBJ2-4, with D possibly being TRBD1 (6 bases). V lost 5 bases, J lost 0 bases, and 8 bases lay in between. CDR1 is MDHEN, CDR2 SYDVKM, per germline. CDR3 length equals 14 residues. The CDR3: CASSNRVAKNIQYF. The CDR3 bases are TGTGCCAGCAGTAACAGGGTAGCCAAAAACATTCAGTACTTC.

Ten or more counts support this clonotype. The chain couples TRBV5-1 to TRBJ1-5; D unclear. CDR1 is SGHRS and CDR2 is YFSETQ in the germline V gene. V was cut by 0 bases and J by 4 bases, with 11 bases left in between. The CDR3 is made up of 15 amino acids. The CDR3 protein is CASSLDSSVNQPQHF. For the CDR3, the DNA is TGCGCCAGCAGCTTGGATAGTTCGGTTAATCAGCCCCAGCATTTT.

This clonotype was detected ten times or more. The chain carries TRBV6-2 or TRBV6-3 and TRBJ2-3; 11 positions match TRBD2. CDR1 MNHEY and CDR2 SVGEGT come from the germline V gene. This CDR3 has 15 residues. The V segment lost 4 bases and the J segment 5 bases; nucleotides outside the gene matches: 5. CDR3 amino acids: CASSSILAGGDTQYF. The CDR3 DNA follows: TGTGCCAGCAGTTCCATCCTAGCGGGAGGAGATACGCAGTATTTT.